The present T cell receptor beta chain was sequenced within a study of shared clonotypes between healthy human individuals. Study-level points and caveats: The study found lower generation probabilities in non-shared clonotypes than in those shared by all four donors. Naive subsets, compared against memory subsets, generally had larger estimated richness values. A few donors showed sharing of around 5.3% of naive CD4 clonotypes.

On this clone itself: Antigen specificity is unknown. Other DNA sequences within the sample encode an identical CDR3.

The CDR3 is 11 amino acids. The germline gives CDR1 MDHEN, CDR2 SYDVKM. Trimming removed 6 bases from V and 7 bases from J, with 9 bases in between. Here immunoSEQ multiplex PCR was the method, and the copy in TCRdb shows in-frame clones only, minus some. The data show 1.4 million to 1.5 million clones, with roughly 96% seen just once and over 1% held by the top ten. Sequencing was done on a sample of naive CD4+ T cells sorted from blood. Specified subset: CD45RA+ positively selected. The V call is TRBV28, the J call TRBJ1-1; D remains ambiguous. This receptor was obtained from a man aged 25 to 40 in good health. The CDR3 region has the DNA TGTGCCAGCAGGTTAACGGTTGAAGCTTTCTTT. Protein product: CASRLTVEAFF.